The 23 T cell receptor beta chains presented below share a single source sample, sequenced in a study of Tregs in tolerant kidney transplant recipients. Measured with immunoSEQ multiplex PCR; TCRdb has only the in-frame clones, and not every one. This listing includes fewer than 40,000 clones. The sequenced sample was CD8+ T cells from blood, obtained before the transplant. The origin of the receptors is a human donor who received a combined kidney and bone marrow transplant.

To note about this clone: The CDR3 end lies 3 residues beyond the end of the read and is filled in from the germline J gene. The rearrangement uses TRBV19 and TRBJ1-1; TRBD1 matches 8 bases. The CDR3 is 17 amino acids. Germline CDR1 is LNHDA and CDR2 is SQIVND (reference sequence). J lost 6 bases, V lost 6 bases, and 18 bases had no gene match. This CDR3 reads CASSIRDRFDLLPEAFF. CDR3 DNA, as far as it was read: TGTGCCAGTAGCATCCGGGACAGGTTTGATTTGCTCCCTGAA.

As to this clone: The read stops 3 residues short of the end of the CDR3; the missing end is completed from the germline J gene. V gene TRBV11-2 combines with J gene TRBJ1-1; D remains ambiguous. Germline V gene data show CDR1 as SGHAT and CDR2 as FQNNGV. This CDR3 has 11 amino acids. Trimming pared 11 bases from V and 1 base from J, leaving 8 bases between. The sequenced part of the CDR3 DNA is TGTGCCTCCAGAGAGAACACTGAA. This translates into CASRENTE. The whole CDR3 protein is CASRENTEAFF.

A note on this clone: The CDR3 end lies 3 residues beyond the end of the read and is filled in from the germline J gene. The J gene is TRBJ2-1, the V gene TRBV19; possibly TRBD2 for D (6 bases). The CDR3 extends over 16 amino acids. Deletions cut 7 bases from V and 5 bases from J, with 21 bases between. The V gene's germline CDR1 is LNHDA and CDR2 SQIVND (reference sequence). The sequenced part of the CDR3 DNA is TGTGCCAGTATCCCCTCCGGTAGCGGAATAAACAATGAG. Translating it yields CASIPSGSGINNE. In full, the CDR3 reads CASIPSGSGINNEQFF.

Concerning this clone itself: The read gets to within 3 residues of the CDR3 end, and the germline J gene fills in the rest. V gene TRBV7-9 combines with J gene TRBJ2-2, with D perhaps TRBD2 (6 bases). This CDR3 is built from 13 residues. Trimming left V 8 bases short and J 5 bases short, with 12 bases between. CDR1 is SEHNR and CDR2 is FQNEAQ in the germline V gene (reference sequence). CDR3 bases read: TGTGCCAGCCGAGGGCTAGCGACCGGGGAG. Residues: CASRGLATGE. The entire CDR3 is CASRGLATGELFF.

In regard to this clone: The missing CDR3 end, 3 residues past where the read stops, is filled in from the germline J gene. The chain combines TRBV6-1 with TRBJ1-2; TRBD1 matches 7 bases. V shed 2 bases and J 3 bases; nucleotides not matched to a gene: 12. The CDR3 is 17 residues long. The germline gives CDR1 MNHNS, CDR2 SASEGT. This CDR3 is CASSEPTYRGAYYGYTF. The CDR3 bases that were read are TGTGCCAGCAGTGAACCCACCTACAGGGGAGCATACTATGGC.

Points on this clone: The read gets to within 3 residues of the CDR3 end, and the germline J gene fills in the rest. The chain is built from TRBV19 and TRBJ2-1; 8 nucleotides line up with TRBD2. The V segment lost 5 bases and the J segment 4 bases; nucleotides outside the gene matches: 13. The CDR3 covers 17 residues. Germline V gene sequence: CDR1 LNHDA, CDR2 SQIVND (reference sequence). Incomplete CDR3 DNA: TGTGCCAGTAGTCCCCTTCCGACTAGCGAGACTTACAATGAG. It is translated as CASSPLPTSETYNE. The whole CDR3 is CASSPLPTSETYNEQFF.

Concerning this clone itself: The observed sequence ends 3 residues before the CDR3 terminus, with the missing tail filled in from the germline J gene. The chain is built from TRBV19 and TRBJ2-1; D may be TRBD2 (6 bases). CDR1 and CDR2 (germline): LNHDA, SQIVND (reference sequence). V was cut by 2 bases and J by 4 bases, with 15 bases left in between. CDR3 size: 16 residues. The CDR3 loop is CASSISVWDSYNEQFF. CDR3 bases read: TGTGCCAGTAGTATAAGCGTTTGGGACTCATACAATGAG.

A note on this clone: Read coverage stops 3 residues before the CDR3 terminus; the germline J gene supplies the remainder. V is TRBV19 and J is TRBJ1-2; D perhaps matches TRBD1 (5 bases). The CDR3 spans 15 residues. CDR1 LNHDA and CDR2 SQIVND come from the germline V gene (reference sequence). This CDR3 reads CASSIDRGGVGGYTF. CDR3 DNA, as far as it was read: TGTGCCAGTAGTATAGATCGGGGCGGGGTAGGCGGC.

Turning to this clone: The read gets to within 3 residues of the CDR3 end, and the germline J gene fills in the rest. The gene calls are TRBV2 and TRBJ2-3, with 11 bases aligning to TRBD2. The CDR3 has 15 amino acids. The ends lost 6 bases at V and 2 bases at J; junction bases unmatched: 4. Germline CDR1 reads SNHLY; CDR2 reads FYNNEI. The DNA read from the CDR3 is TGTGCCAGCAGCTCGACTAGCGGGGCCACAGATACG. Its protein product is CASSSTSGATDT. The entire CDR3 protein reads CASSSTSGATDTQYF. Filled out from reference TRBV2 and TRBJ2-3, the complete variable domain reads EPEVTQTPSHQVTQMGQEVILRCVPISNHLYFYWYRQILGQKVEFLVSFYNNEISEKSEIFDDQFSVERPDGSNFTLKIRSTKLEDSAMYFCASSSTSGATDTQYFGPGTRLTVL.

Details on this clone: The CDR3 extends 3 residues past the end of the read, so its final part is completed from the germline J gene. The chain links TRBV20-1 to TRBJ1-1; D may be TRBD1 (6 bases). The CDR3 runs to 13 residues. Trimming removed 5 bases from V and 5 bases from J, with 15 bases in between. Germline V gene data show CDR1 as DFQATT and CDR2 as SNEGSKA (reference sequence). The part of the CDR3 DNA that was read is TGCAGTGCTGCCCAGGGGCTCGGGACTGAA. Its protein product is CSAAQGLGTE. The complete CDR3 protein is CSAAQGLGTEAFF.

Remarks on this clone: Sequencing ends 3 residues short of the CDR3 end; the germline J gene provides the rest. This chain joins TRBV13 and TRBJ2-1; 7 positions match TRBD1. V trimming: 5 bases; J trimming: 3 bases; junction bases outside the gene matches: 4. Germline V lookup: CDR1 PRHDT, CDR2 FYEKMQ (reference sequence). The CDR3 spans 14 residues. CDR3 bases read: TGTGCCAGCAGCAAACGGACAGGCTACAATGAG. Translation gives CASSKRTGYNE. The whole CDR3 protein reads CASSKRTGYNEQFF.

Comment on this clone: The read stops 3 residues short of the end of the CDR3; the missing end is completed from the germline J gene. The chain recombines TRBV19 with TRBJ2-1; 9 bases are a match to TRBD2. J was trimmed by 2 bases and V by 9 bases; bases with no gene match: 5. This CDR3 has 14 amino acids. Germline CDR1 reads LNHDA; CDR2 reads SQIVND (reference sequence). This CDR3 is CASHSGSTYNEQFF. The DNA read from the CDR3 is TGTGCCAGCCATAGCGGGAGTACCTACAATGAG. Filled out from reference TRBV19 and TRBJ2-1, the complete variable domain reads DGGITQSPKYLFRKEGQNVTLSCEQNLNHDAMYWYRQDPGQGLRLIYYSQIVNDFQKGDIAEGYSVSREKKESFPLTVTSAQKNPTAFYLCASHSGSTYNEQFFGPGTRLTVL.

For this clone: The read terminates 3 residues before the CDR3 end, so the remaining end is supplied by the germline J gene. The chain joins TRBV2 to TRBJ1-5, with 7 bases identical to TRBD1. CDR1 SNHLY and CDR2 FYNNEI come from the germline V gene. CDR3 size: 15 residues. J gave up 4 bases and V 0 bases, and 3 bases lay outside the gene matches. CDR3 sequence reads: CASSEARTGNQPQHF. The CDR3 bases that were read are TGTGCCAGCAGTGAAGCGAGGACAGGAAATCAGCCC. Full variable domain (missing parts from reference TRBV2 and TRBJ1-5): EPEVTQTPSHQVTQMGQEVILRCVPISNHLYFYWYRQILGQKVEFLVSFYNNEISEKSEIFDDQFSVERPDGSNFTLKIRSTKLEDSAMYFCASSEARTGNQPQHFGDGTRLSIL.

Comment on this clone: The missing CDR3 end, 3 residues past where the read stops, is filled in from the germline J gene. The chain has TRBV6-1 and TRBJ2-2, with D perhaps TRBD2 (5 bases). This CDR3 has 15 residues. Trimming cost V 2 bases and J 1 base, with 8 bases left between them. Per germline, CDR1 MNHNS and CDR2 SASEGT. The part of the CDR3 DNA that was read is TGTGCCAGCAGTGAACTAGCAGAGAACACCGGGGAG. Its protein product is CASSELAENTGE. The full CDR3 sequence reads CASSELAENTGELFF.

Concerning this clone itself: The CDR3 extends 3 residues past the end of the read, so its final part is completed from the germline J gene. This chain links TRBV7-2 with TRBJ2-2, with D possibly matching TRBD1 (5 bases). The CDR3 extends over 12 amino acids. Looked up from germline, CDR1 is SGHTA and CDR2 is FQGNSA. Trimming left V 4 bases short and J 8 bases short, with 8 bases between. CDR3 sequence reads: CASSSDRGELFF. The sequenced CDR3 bases are TGTGCCAGCAGCTCTGACAGAGGGGAG.

For this clone: The read stops 3 residues short of the end of the CDR3; the missing end is completed from the germline J gene. The chain has TRBV7-9 and TRBJ1-1; D might be TRBD1 (6 bases). Germline CDR1 is SEHNR and CDR2 is FQNEAQ (reference sequence). This CDR3 contains 15 residues. V was pared by 5 bases and J by 0 bases, with 13 bases between. The CDR3 sequence: CASSPRTAMNTEAFF. Incomplete CDR3 DNA: TGTGCCAGCAGCCCAAGGACAGCGATGAACACTGAA.

As concerns this clone: The read comes to an end 3 residues before the CDR3 does, leaving the germline J gene to fill in the end. The chain recombines TRBV7-9 with TRBJ1-2; a possible D gene is TRBD1 (6 bases). Between the trimmed V and J ends, which lost 3 bases and 6 bases, there was a span of 17 bases. Per germline, CDR1 SEHNR and CDR2 FQNEAQ (reference sequence). The CDR3 sequence is 15 residues long. Incomplete CDR3 DNA: TGTGCCAGCAGCTTGGACCAACAGGGTTTTAATGGC. This translates into CASSLDQQGFNG. From start to end, the CDR3 is CASSLDQQGFNGYTF. Supplemented by reference TRBV7-9 and TRBJ1-2, the full variable domain reads DTGVSQNPRHKITKRGQNVTFRCDPISEHNRLYWYRQTLGQGPEFLTYFQNEAQLEKSRLLSDRFSAERPKGSFSTLEIQRTEQGDSAMYLCASSLDQQGFNGYTFGSGTRLTVV.

For this clone: Sequencing ends 3 residues short of the CDR3 end; the germline J gene provides the rest. This sequence joins TRBV20-1 and TRBJ1-2; D call uncertain. CDR3 size: 13 residues. Germline CDR1 is DFQATT and CDR2 is SNEGSKA (reference sequence). CDR3 sequence reads: CSARDPRNFGYTF. CDR3 DNA, as far as it was read: TGCAGTGCTAGAGATCCCAGAAATTTCGGC.

Comment on this clone: The CDR3 end falls 3 residues outside the read, so it is completed with the germline J gene. This chain links TRBV6-2 or TRBV6-3 with TRBJ1-1; TRBD1 aligns across 9 bases. J gave up 4 bases and V 6 bases, and 6 bases lay outside the gene matches. Per the germline V gene, CDR1 is MNHEY and CDR2 is SVGEGT. The CDR3 is made up of 14 amino acids. The part of the CDR3 DNA that was read is TGTGCCAGCAGCCCCGGGACAGGGATCACTGAA. The encoded protein is CASSPGTGITE. In full, the CDR3 is CASSPGTGITEAFF.

As concerns this clone: The read ends 3 residues early relative to the CDR3; the germline J gene fills the gap. V and J are TRBV19 and TRBJ2-1, with D possibly TRBD2 on 6 matching bases. V was cut by 3 bases and J by 1 base, with 10 bases left in between. Germline loops: CDR1 LNHDA, CDR2 SQIVND (reference sequence). The CDR3 consists of 15 residues. The part of the CDR3 DNA that was read is TGTGCCAGTAGTATGGGAGCGGGTTCCTACAATGAG. Encoded protein: CASSMGAGSYNE. The complete CDR3 sequence is CASSMGAGSYNEQFF.

With regard to this clone: The CDR3 goes on 3 residues after the read ends, and that part is filled in from the germline J gene. This chain joins TRBV19 and TRBJ2-7, with 9 nucleotides matching TRBD2. This CDR3 has 16 residues. Germline CDR1 and CDR2: LNHDA and SQIVND (reference sequence). Losses at the gene ends were 3 bases for V and 0 bases for J; bases not matched to a gene: 6. The sequenced CDR3 bases are TGTGCCAGTAGTATCGCGTTTAGCGGGGGCTCCTACGAG. This translates into CASSIAFSGGSYE. The complete CDR3 sequence is CASSIAFSGGSYEQYF.

A remark on this clone: The sequenced fragment ends 3 residues before the CDR3 boundary, so the rest is inferred from the germline J gene. The genes are TRBV13 and TRBJ1-1; perhaps TRBD1 as D (5 bases). This CDR3 has 15 residues. Germline V gene lookup returns CDR1 PRHDT and CDR2 FYEKMQ (reference sequence). The germline V and J ends were trimmed by 1 base and 3 bases, with 12 bases remaining between them. The DNA read from the CDR3 is TGTGCCAGCAGCTTAGTACGCGGGGGTGACACTGAA. Translation gives CASSLVRGGDTE. In full, the CDR3 is CASSLVRGGDTEAFF.

Remarks on this clone: The sequence runs out 3 residues before the end of the CDR3; the remainder is reconstructed from the germline J gene. The chain has TRBV18 and TRBJ1-2; TRBD1 agrees at 7 bases. Germline V lookup: CDR1 KGHSH, CDR2 LQKENI. This CDR3 is 15 amino acids long. V trimming: 3 bases; J trimming: 3 bases; junction bases outside the gene matches: 7. Partial CDR3 DNA: TGTGCCAGCTCACCGACAGGGCCAGGGGACTATGGC. Protein: CASSPTGPGDYG. The entire CDR3 reads CASSPTGPGDYGYTF.